One sample yielded the 6 T cell receptor beta chains listed below, sequenced in a study of T cells after posttransplantation cyclophosphamide. TCRdb's copy holds only in-frame clones and misses some; the assay was immunoSEQ multiplex PCR. The table shows roughly 20,000 clones, with approximately 74% occurring only once. Cyclophosphamide on days +3 and +4 followed busulfan-fludarabine conditioning and a marrow graft. The sequencing here drew on PBMCs, taken after an allogeneic stem cell transplant with post-transplant cyclophosphamide. These TCRs come from a male patient in his thirties who received an allogeneic stem cell transplant from a related donor, was CMV-positive, and had acute GVHD only. Some T cells may originate from the graft donor.

The chain combines TRBV6-6 with TRBJ1-2, with TRBD1 as a possible D gene (6 bases). The CDR3 totals 14 residues. CDR1 and CDR2 from the germline V gene are MNHNY and SVGAGI (reference sequence). Trimming shortened V by 5 bases and J by 2 bases, and 12 bases separated the two germline ends. DNA of the CDR3: TGTGCCAGCAGTCCCGAAACAGGGAACTATGGCTACACCTTC. It is translated as CASSPETGNYGYTF.

The chain uses TRBV30 and TRBJ2-3, with D possibly matching TRBD1 (5 bases). Trimming stripped 5 bases from V and 0 bases from J, with 6 bases between. The CDR3 contains 12 residues. Germline V CDR1 and CDR2: GTSNPN, SVGIG (reference sequence). The CDR3 protein is CAWRQSTDTQYF. CDR3 DNA sequence: TGTGCCTGGCGACAGAGCACAGATACGCAGTATTTT. The variable domain in full, completed from reference TRBV30 and TRBJ2-3, reads SQTIHQWPATLVQPVGSPLSLECTVEGTSNPNLYWYRQAAGRGLQLLFYSVGIGQISSEVPQNLSASRPQDRQFILSSKKLLLSDSGFYLCAWRQSTDTQYFGPGTRLTVL.

The rearrangement uses TRBV19 and TRBJ2-5; 9 nucleotides agree with TRBD1. CDR3 length equals 16 residues. Germline V gene sequence: CDR1 LNHDA, CDR2 SQIVND (reference sequence). V gave up 5 bases and J gave up 1 base; unmatched junction bases: 8. The CDR3: CASSGRTGVFQETQYF. CDR3 DNA sequence: TGTGCCAGTAGTGGCCGGACAGGGGTCTTCCAAGAGACCCAGTACTTC. The full variable domain, completed using reference TRBV19 and TRBJ2-5, is DGGITQSPKYLFRKEGQNVTLSCEQNLNHDAMYWYRQDPGQGLRLIYYSQIVNDFQKGDIAEGYSVSREKKESFPLTVTSAQKNPTAFYLCASSGRTGVFQETQYFGPGTRLLVL.

The rearrangement links TRBV5-1 to TRBJ2-1, with TRBD2 identical over 8 bases. CDR3 length: 13 residues. Germline loops: CDR1 SGHRS, CDR2 YFSETQ. Unmatched junction bases numbered 4, after V lost 7 bases and J lost 4 bases. The CDR3 DNA follows: TGCGCCAGCGTTAGCGGGGAATACAATGAGCAGTTCTTC. Encoded protein: CASVSGEYNEQFF. Complete variable domain (other parts from reference TRBV5-1 and TRBJ2-1): KAGVTQTPRYLIKTRGQQVTLSCSPISGHRSVSWYQQTPGQGLQFLFEYFSETQRNKGNFPGRFSGRQFSNSRSEMNVSTLELGDSALYLCASVSGEYNEQFFGPGTRLTVL.

J is TRBJ1-1 and V is TRBV19, with 10 bases identical to TRBD1. Trimming removed 6 bases from V and 3 bases from J; junction bases left unmatched: 4. The germline V gene encodes CDR1 LNHDA and CDR2 SQIVND (reference sequence). CDR3 size: 14 residues. CDR3 region: CASSDRGQDTEAFF. The CDR3, as DNA: TGTGCCAGTAGCGACAGGGGGCAGGACACTGAAGCTTTCTTT. Variable domain in full (rest from reference TRBV19 and TRBJ1-1): DGGITQSPKYLFRKEGQNVTLSCEQNLNHDAMYWYRQDPGQGLRLIYYSQIVNDFQKGDIAEGYSVSREKKESFPLTVTSAQKNPTAFYLCASSDRGQDTEAFFGQGTRLTVV.

This chain links TRBV7-6 with TRBJ1-2, with 7 positions matching TRBD1. V was clipped by 4 bases and J by 5 bases; unmatched bases: 7. Per germline, CDR1 SGHVS and CDR2 FNYEAQ. This CDR3 region has 14 residues. This chain's CDR3 is CASSWGQMEYGYTF. DNA for the CDR3: TGTGCCAGCAGCTGGGGACAGATGGAATATGGCTACACCTTC.